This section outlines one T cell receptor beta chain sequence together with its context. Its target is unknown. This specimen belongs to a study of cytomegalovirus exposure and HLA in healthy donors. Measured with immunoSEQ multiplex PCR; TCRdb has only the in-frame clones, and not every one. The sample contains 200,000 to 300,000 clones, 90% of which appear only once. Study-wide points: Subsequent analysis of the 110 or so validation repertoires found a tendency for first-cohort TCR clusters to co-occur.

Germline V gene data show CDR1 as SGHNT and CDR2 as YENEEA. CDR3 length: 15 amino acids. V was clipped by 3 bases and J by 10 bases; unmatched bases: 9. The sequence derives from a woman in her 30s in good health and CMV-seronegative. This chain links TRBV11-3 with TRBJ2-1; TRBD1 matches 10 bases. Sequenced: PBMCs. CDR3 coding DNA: TGTGCCAGCAGCTTGTCCGGACAGGGGGTGACCGAGCAGTTCTTC. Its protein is CASSLSGQGVTEQFF.